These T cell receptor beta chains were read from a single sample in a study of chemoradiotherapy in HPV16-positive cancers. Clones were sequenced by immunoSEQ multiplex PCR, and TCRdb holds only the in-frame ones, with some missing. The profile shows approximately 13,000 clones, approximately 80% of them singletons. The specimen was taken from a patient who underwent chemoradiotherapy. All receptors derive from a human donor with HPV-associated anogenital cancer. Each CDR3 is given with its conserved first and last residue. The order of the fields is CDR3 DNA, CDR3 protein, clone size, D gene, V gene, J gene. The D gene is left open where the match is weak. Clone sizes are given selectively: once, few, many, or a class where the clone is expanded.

DNA: TGTGCCAGCAGCTTAGTAAGCAGGGTGGGAGAGGATGGCTACACCTTC
CDR3: CASSLVSRVGEDGYTF
size: NA
D: NA
V: TRBV7-2
J: TRBJ1-2

DNA: TGCAGTGCTAGTAACCTAGATGGCTACACCTTC
CDR3: CSASNLDGYTF
size: NA
D: NA
V: TRBV20-1
J: TRBJ1-2

DNA: TGTGCCAGCAGTGTTGCAGGGGGGGTTGACTATGGCTACACCTTC
CDR3: CASSVAGGVDYGYTF
size: NA
D: TRBD1
V: TRBV6-1
J: TRBJ1-2

DNA: TGTGCCAGCAGCTCGGGACAGGGCGAAGCTTTCTTT
CDR3: CASSSGQGEAFF
size: NA
D: TRBD1
V: TRBV11-2
J: TRBJ1-1

DNA: TGTGCCAGCAGCTTAGAGGGTCTGACAGGGCTCTACGAGCAGTACTTC
CDR3: CASSLEGLTGLYEQYF
size: NA
D: TRBD1
V: TRBV11-2
J: TRBJ2-7

DNA: TGTGCCAGCAGTTATAGTAAAGGGACCGGGGAGCTGTTTTTT
CDR3: CASSYSKGTGELFF
size: NA
D: NA
V: TRBV6-5
J: TRBJ2-2

DNA: TGTGCCAGCGTGGGATACCCGAACACTGAAGCTTTCTTT
CDR3: CASVGYPNTEAFF
size: NA
D: NA
V: TRBV6-1
J: TRBJ1-1

DNA: TGTGCCAGCGCAACTGACAGAAATCAAGAGACCCAGTACTTC
CDR3: CASATDRNQETQYF
size: NA
D: NA
V: TRBV7-2
J: TRBJ2-5

DNA: TGTGCCAGCAGTTTATCCGGGACAGGGGACAATGAGCAGTTCTTC
CDR3: CASSLSGTGDNEQFF
size: NA
D: TRBD1
V: TRBV27
J: TRBJ2-1

DNA: TGTGCCAGCAGCCGCCGGGCAAGCGGGGGACCCGGGGAGACCCAGTACTTC
CDR3: CASSRRASGGPGETQYF
size: NA
D: TRBD2
V: TRBV7-2
J: TRBJ2-5

DNA: TGTGCCAGCAGCCCCCGACAGGTGGCCACTGAAGCTTTCTTT
CDR3: CASSPRQVATEAFF
size: NA
D: NA
V: TRBV7-2
J: TRBJ1-1

DNA: TGTGCCAGCAGTTACTCCTACGGCGTAGGGTACTATGGCTACACCTTC
CDR3: CASSYSYGVGYYGYTF
size: NA
D: NA
V: TRBV6-5
J: TRBJ1-2

DNA: TGCGCCAGCAGCTTGGAGGGGTCTGGCTACACCTTC
CDR3: CASSLEGSGYTF
size: NA
D: NA
V: TRBV5-1
J: TRBJ1-2

DNA: TGTGCCACCAGCAGCGCCAACCCGGGACAGAGAAACTATGGCTACACCTTC
CDR3: CATSSANPGQRNYGYTF
size: NA
D: TRBD1
V: TRBV15
J: TRBJ1-2

DNA: TGTGCCAGCTCACGCGGGACTTTTACCGGGGAGCTGTTTTTT
CDR3: CASSRGTFTGELFF
size: NA
D: NA
V: TRBV18
J: TRBJ2-2

DNA: TGTGCTAGCAGCTTAGGTCCGGGAATGGCCTACGAGCAGTACTTC
CDR3: CASSLGPGMAYEQYF
size: NA
D: NA
V: TRBV7-7
J: TRBJ2-7

DNA: TGTGCCAGCAGCTTAAGAAGGGGTCAAGAGACCCAGTACTTC
CDR3: CASSLRRGQETQYF
size: NA
D: NA
V: TRBV11-2
J: TRBJ2-5

DNA: TGTGCCAGCAGTTTATACCCTGAGGGCTACACCTTC
CDR3: CASSLYPEGYTF
size: NA
D: NA
V: TRBV6-6
J: TRBJ1-2

DNA: TGTGCCAGCAGCTTAATCGGGCAGGGGCTAGCTTTCTTT
CDR3: CASSLIGQGLAFF
size: NA
D: NA
V: TRBV7-3
J: TRBJ1-1

DNA: TGTGCCAGCAGGAGGCGGACAGATCATAATGAAAAACTGTTTTTT
CDR3: CASRRRTDHNEKLFF
size: NA
D: NA
V: TRBV27
J: TRBJ1-4

DNA: TGTGCCAGCAGCCGCCCTGGGGAATCTAACTATGGCTACACCTTC
CDR3: CASSRPGESNYGYTF
size: NA
D: NA
V: TRBV11-2
J: TRBJ1-2

DNA: TGTGCCTGGACCACGTACATCGGGGACAATGAGCAGTTCTTC
CDR3: CAWTTYIGDNEQFF
size: NA
D: NA
V: TRBV30
J: TRBJ2-1

DNA: TGTGCCAGCAGTACTCAGCCTGGGTTCGAAAACATTCAGTACTTC
CDR3: CASSTQPGFENIQYF
size: NA
D: NA
V: TRBV28
J: TRBJ2-4

DNA: TGTGCCATCAGTGCGCGGGGATATGAAGCTTTCTTT
CDR3: CAISARGYEAFF
size: NA
D: NA
V: TRBV10-3
J: TRBJ1-1

DNA: TGTGCCACCAGTCGCCCCAGGGGTTACACCGGGGAGCTGTTTTTT
CDR3: CATSRPRGYTGELFF
size: once
D: NA
V: TRBV15
J: TRBJ2-2

DNA: TGTGCCTGGAGTGTGGGGTCGAACACTGAAGCTTTCTTT
CDR3: CAWSVGSNTEAFF
size: once
D: NA
V: TRBV30
J: TRBJ1-1

DNA: TGCGCCAGCAGCCCTCGGGGGTCGGGGTCGAACACTGAAGCTTTCTTT
CDR3: CASSPRGSGSNTEAFF
size: NA
D: NA
V: TRBV5-1
J: TRBJ1-1

DNA: TGTGCCAGCAGTCCGCCAGCGGACACAGATACGCAGTATTTT
CDR3: CASSPPADTDTQYF
size: NA
D: NA
V: TRBV6-1
J: TRBJ2-3

DNA: TGTGCCAGCAGCTTTTCCCCGGTGGAGACGAGCACTGAAGCTTTCTTT
CDR3: CASSFSPVETSTEAFF
size: NA
D: NA
V: TRBV7-8
J: TRBJ1-1

DNA: TGTGCCAGCAGCTTAAATCCAGGAAGCGGGACTGAAGCTTTCTTT
CDR3: CASSLNPGSGTEAFF
size: NA
D: NA
V: TRBV7-3
J: TRBJ1-1

DNA: TGTGCCAGCAGCATCAGGGGGGGTAATGAAAAACTGTTTTTT
CDR3: CASSIRGGNEKLFF
size: NA
D: TRBD1
V: TRBV7-9
J: TRBJ1-4